Following are 25 T cell receptor beta chains from one sample sequenced in a study of CD8 T cells in Susac syndrome. When the RNA was reverse transcribed, random hexamers were used with an input of roughly 0.45 to 1 ug. TCRdb called the immunoSEQ multiplex PCR reads again in MiXCR, with one record for every CDR3 protein. The sample records around 160,000 distinct CDR3 sequences, 93% being singletons. Sequencing used CD4+ T cells from PBMCs. The receptors derive from a human donor in good health.

The CDR3 DNA reads TGTGCCAGCTCACCATACCAATCTGGGGCCAACGTCCTGACTTTC. Translated, it gives CASSPYQSGANVLTF. This sequence joins TRBV18 and TRBJ2-6, with D uncertain. CDR3 size: 15 residues. With 2 bases removed from V and 1 base from J, the gap between germline ends came to 6 bases. Germline V CDR1 and CDR2: KGHSH, LQKENI.

CDR3 residues: CSAVEGQGVWNEQFF. The CDR3 bases are TGCAGTGCTGTAGAGGGACAGGGAGTATGGAATGAGCAGTTCTTC. The V gene is TRBV20-1, the J gene TRBJ2-1; the match to TRBD1 covers 9 bases. Losses at the gene ends were 5 bases for V and 7 bases for J; bases not matched to a gene: 12. Germline V lookup: CDR1 DFQATT, CDR2 SNEGSKA (reference sequence). This CDR3 comprises 15 residues.

The chain couples TRBV23-1 to TRBJ2-1; 7 bases agree with TRBD1. TRBV23-1 is labeled an ORF, and its function is uncertain. V lost 0 bases, J lost 2 bases, and 1 base stayed unmatched. The CDR3 runs to 15 residues. DNA for the CDR3: TGCGCCAGCAGTCAATCAACAGGGGCCTACAATGAGCAGTTCTTC. Its protein product is CASSQSTGAYNEQFF.

J is TRBJ1-1 and V is TRBV5-1; D is possibly TRBD1 (5 bases). CDR1 and CDR2 from the germline V gene are SGHRS and YFSETQ. The CDR3 is made up of 15 amino acids. V shed 4 bases and J shed 1 base, with 14 bases lying between them. DNA for the CDR3: TGCGCCAGCAGCCGGACGGGGCTAACGAACACTGAAGCTTTCTTT. It is translated as CASSRTGLTNTEAFF.

The chain employs TRBV5-4 and TRBJ1-2; 11 nucleotides agree with TRBD1. The CDR3 is 14 residues long. From germline, CDR1 is SGHNT and CDR2 YYREEE (reference sequence). After removal of 3 bases from V and 7 bases from J, the junction contained 5 bases not matched to a gene. In DNA, the CDR3 is TGTGCCAGCAGCTCGGACAGGGGGCAGGGTGGCTACACCTTC. This sequence encodes CASSSDRGQGGYTF.

The rearrangement links TRBV7-2 to TRBJ2-7; weak D call: TRBD1 (6 bases). The V gene's germline CDR1 is SGHTA and CDR2 FQGNSA. This CDR3 contains 13 residues. Trimming took 6 bases from V and 4 from J, leaving 13 bases between them. The CDR3 coding sequence is TGTGCCAGCAGTCGTAACAGGGTTTACGAGCAGTACTTC. Amino acids: CASSRNRVYEQYF.

This chain uses TRBV28 with TRBJ1-1; D remains ambiguous. Trimming shortened V by 8 bases and J by 7 bases, and 8 bases separated the two germline ends. CDR1 and CDR2 (germline): MDHEN, SYDVKM. CDR3 length: 10 residues. The CDR3 protein is CASGPREAFF. In nucleotides, the CDR3 is TGTGCCAGCGGCCCTCGTGAAGCTTTCTTT.

The chain employs TRBV2 and TRBJ2-1; 9 positions match TRBD1. Trimming at V came to 6 bases and at J to 7 bases, leaving 16 bases not matched to a gene. Germline values: CDR1 SNHLY, CDR2 FYNNEI. CDR3 length equals 17 residues. The CDR3: CASRGPPGQGKGNEQFF. CDR3 DNA sequence: TGTGCCAGCAGAGGCCCTCCGGGACAGGGTAAGGGGAATGAGCAGTTCTTC.

V and J are TRBV15 and TRBJ1-3; D remains unclear. The V gene's germline CDR1 is LNHNV and CDR2 YYDKDF (reference sequence). The CDR3 has 15 residues. V lost 0 bases to trimming and J lost 1 base, with 7 bases between them. The CDR3 loop is CATSRDKGSGNTIYF. The CDR3 region has the DNA TGTGCCACCAGCAGAGATAAGGGTTCTGGAAACACCATATATTTT.

The gene calls are TRBV5-6 and TRBJ2-5, with 11 bases aligning to TRBD1. With V trimmed by 2 bases and J by 2 bases, 2 bases remained unmatched. The CDR3 has 15 amino acids. Germline V gives CDR1 SGHDT, CDR2 YYEEEE. For the CDR3, the DNA is TGTGCCAGCAGCTTAGGGACAGGGGGACAAGAGACCCAGTACTTC. As protein: CASSLGTGGQETQYF.

This sequence joins TRBV5-1 and TRBJ2-5; the match to TRBD1 covers 7 bases. In germline, CDR1 is SGHRS, CDR2 YFSETQ. The junction had 11 bases not matched to a gene; V was cut back by 5 bases and J by 4 bases. This CDR3 is 15 amino acids long. CDR3 sequence reads: CASSPTGKRGETQYF. The CDR3 DNA follows: TGCGCCAGCAGTCCGACAGGGAAGAGGGGAGAGACCCAGTACTTC.

This clonotype was recorded once. The chain couples TRBV4-1 to TRBJ2-4; D call uncertain. V lost 1 base and J lost 8, with 9 bases in between. Germline lookup yields CDR1 MGHRA and CDR2 YSYEKL. The CDR3 totals 13 residues. The CDR3 reads CASSQGDEDIQYF. Written as DNA, the CDR3 is TGCGCCAGCAGCCAAGGCGATGAGGACATTCAGTACTTC.

This clonotype occurred once. The gene calls are TRBV6-1 and TRBJ2-7; TRBD1 aligns across 12 bases. Trimming removed 2 bases from V and 7 bases from J; junction bases left unmatched: 6. Germline CDR1 is MNHNS and CDR2 is SASEGT. The CDR3 length is 15 residues. CDR3 region: CASSERDRGRGEQYF. The DNA for the CDR3 is TGTGCCAGCAGTGAAAGGGACAGGGGGCGTGGTGAGCAGTACTTC.

The rearrangement links TRBV29-1 to TRBJ2-3; 7 bases map to TRBD2. Germline V CDR1 and CDR2: SQVTM, ANQGSEA. CDR3 length equals 16 residues. The ends lost 1 base at V and 2 bases at J; junction bases unmatched: 9. DNA of the CDR3: TGCAGCGTTGAAGGTGGGCAGGGAGGGGACACAGATACGCAGTATTTT. Amino acid sequence: CSVEGGQGGDTDTQYF.

This rearrangement joins TRBV5-6 to TRBJ2-7; D gene unclear. CDR1 and CDR2 from the germline V gene are SGHDT and YYEEEE. V was pared by 1 base and J by 2 bases, with 10 bases between. The CDR3 spans 14 residues. The CDR3 nucleotides are TGTGCCAGCAGCTTGTCTCTGGGCCCCTACGAGCAGTACTTC. The encoded protein is CASSLSLGPYEQYF.

This chain uses TRBV18 with TRBJ1-2, with TRBD1 matching 12 bases. The germline CDR1 and CDR2 sequences are KGHSH and LQKENI. This CDR3 region has 14 residues. J gave up 7 bases and V 6 bases, and 6 bases lay outside the gene matches. The CDR3 sequence is CASSQGQGAGGYTF. In DNA, the CDR3 is TGTGCCAGCTCCCAGGGACAGGGGGCAGGTGGCTACACCTTC.

V is TRBV2 and J is TRBJ2-5; 8 bases are a match to TRBD1. Germline V gene data show CDR1 as SNHLY and CDR2 as FYNNEI. The CDR3 length is 14 residues. The V and J ends lost 7 bases and 5 bases, in that order; junction bases with no gene match: 9. The CDR3, as DNA: TGTGCCAGCACTATCCAGGGGGCGGGTGAGACCCAGTACTTC. It yields the protein CASTIQGAGETQYF.

The chain uses TRBV20-1 and TRBJ2-5; weak D call: TRBD1 (5 bases). V lost 1 base and J 5 bases, leaving 14 bases between the germline ends. Germline V gives CDR1 DFQATT, CDR2 SNEGSKA (reference sequence). The CDR3 contains 14 residues. CDR3 sequence reads: CSARVGQVGETQYF. CDR3 DNA: TGCAGTGCTAGAGTGGGGCAGGTCGGGGAGACCCAGTACTTC.

This sequence joins TRBV7-3 and TRBJ2-6; 9 bases agree with TRBD1. V trimming: 1 base; J trimming: 2 bases; junction bases outside the gene matches: 0. Germline values: CDR1 SGHTA, CDR2 FQGTGA. There are 16 residues in the CDR3. In nucleotides, the CDR3 is TGTGCCAGCAGCTTAAGACAGGGGGCTGGGGCCAACGTCCTGACTTTC. Its protein product is CASSLRQGAGANVLTF.

The chain couples TRBV10-3 to TRBJ1-2, with 9 bases lining up with TRBD1. Trimming removed 5 bases from V and 2 bases from J; junction bases left unmatched: 6. The length of the CDR3 is 15 residues. CDR1 ENHRY and CDR2 SYGVKD come from the germline V gene. CDR3 DNA sequence: TGTGCCATCAGTCCGCAAGGACAGGGGAACTATGGCTACACCTTC. Translating gives CAISPQGQGNYGYTF.

The rearrangement uses TRBV25-1 and TRBJ2-1, with 9 bases fitting TRBD2. The CDR3 covers 14 residues. Trimming removed 4 bases from V and 7 bases from J; junction bases left unmatched: 5. The germline CDR1 and CDR2 sequences are MGHDK and SYGVNS. The CDR3 sequence: CASSVLAGTNEQFF. The CDR3 region has the DNA TGTGCCAGCAGTGTTCTAGCGGGGACAAATGAGCAGTTCTTC.

The chain carries TRBV29-1 and TRBJ1-2; possibly TRBD1 for D (5 bases). Between the trimmed V and J ends, which lost 4 bases and 2 bases, there was a span of 8 bases. The CDR3 spans 12 residues. CDR1 is SQVTM, CDR2 ANQGSEA, per germline. The CDR3 nucleotides are TGCAGCGTTGGATGGGGGAACTATGGCTACACCTTC. Amino acids: CSVGWGNYGYTF.

This rearrangement joins TRBV20-1 to TRBJ2-3, with 8 bases matching TRBD2. The CDR3 consists of 14 residues. Losses at the gene ends were 6 bases for V and 0 bases for J; bases not matched to a gene: 5. Germline CDR1 and CDR2: DFQATT and SNEGSKA (reference sequence). The chain's CDR3 is CSALAGTSTDTQYF. The CDR3 region has the DNA TGCAGTGCCTTAGCGGGGACAAGCACAGATACGCAGTATTTT.

This clonotype was observed once. The V gene is TRBV7-2, the J gene TRBJ2-7; the match to TRBD2 covers 8 bases. This CDR3 comprises 15 residues. V was pared by 1 base and J by 5 bases, with 7 bases of the junction left unmatched. CDR1 and CDR2 (germline): SGHTA, FQGNSA. This CDR3 is CASSLGGGRGHEQYF. CDR3 nucleotide sequence: TGTGCCAGCAGCTTAGGCGGGGGGCGCGGCCACGAGCAGTACTTC.

This chain joins TRBV2 and TRBJ2-7; 9 bases are a match to TRBD2. The germline gives CDR1 SNHLY, CDR2 FYNNEI. Trimming at V came to 7 bases and at J to 3 bases, leaving 10 bases not matched to a gene. This CDR3 region has 15 residues. The CDR3 is CASIPIAGDGYEQYF. CDR3 nucleotide sequence: TGTGCCAGCATCCCCATAGCGGGGGACGGCTACGAGCAGTACTTC.